These 22 T cell receptor beta chains originate from one sample sequenced in a study of shared clonotypes between healthy human individuals. Assay used: immunoSEQ multiplex PCR; TCRdb lists only in-frame clones, some missing. The sample lists roughly 1,800,000 clones, about 95% occurring once. CD45RO-negative, CCR7-selected cells formed the naive CD8 fraction, which excluded terminally differentiated effector memory CD45RA+ cells. Sequencing was done on a sample of naive CD8+ T cells sorted from blood. The origin of the receptors is a man between 18 and 35 years old in good health.

The CDR3 loop is CASSLIGSSYEQYF. The CDR3 bases are TGTGCCAGCAGCTTAATTGGCAGCTCCTACGAGCAGTACTTC. The chain is built from TRBV7-8 and TRBJ2-7; no firm D call. Germline CDR1 is SGHVS and CDR2 is FQNEAQ. The CDR3 contains 14 residues. Trimming removed 2 bases from V and 0 bases from J, with 8 bases in between. Based on the CDR3 plus reference TRBV7-8 and TRBJ2-7, the full variable domain is GAGVSQSPRYKVAKRGQDVALRCDPISGHVSLFWYQQALGQGPEFLTYFQNEAQLDKSGLPSDRFFAERPEGSVSTLKIQRTQQEDSAVYLCASSLIGSSYEQYFGPGTRLTVT.

DNA of the CDR3: TGTGCCTGGAGTGTACTCCGGGACAGGAATGAAAAACTGTTTTTT. Protein sequence: CAWSVLRDRNEKLFF. The chain employs TRBV30 and TRBJ1-4, with 8 bases lining up with TRBD1. The CDR3 runs 15 residues. In germline, CDR1 is GTSNPN, CDR2 SVGIG (reference sequence). Trimming at V came to 0 bases and at J to 5 bases, leaving 5 bases not matched to a gene.

The V call is TRBV7-8, the J call TRBJ2-1, with D perhaps assigned TRBD1 or TRBD2 (6 bases each). The V end was cut by 1 base, the J end by 8 bases, with 9 bases between. Per the germline V gene, CDR1 is SGHVS and CDR2 is FQNEAQ. This CDR3 is 13 amino acids long. The CDR3 coding sequence is TGTGCCAGCAGCTTAGAGGGGGGACATGAGCAGTTCTTC. Protein: CASSLEGGHEQFF.

CDR3 DNA: TGTGCCAGCAGCTTAAGGGTGCCCGGGGAGCTGTTTTTT. Protein product: CASSLRVPGELFF. The chain joins TRBV5-8 to TRBJ2-2, with D unclear. CDR3 length: 13 residues. With 2 bases removed from V and 6 bases from J, the gap between germline ends came to 8 bases. Germline lookup yields CDR1 SGHTS and CDR2 YDEGEE.

The rearrangement joins TRBV6-5 to TRBJ2-1; 7 positions match TRBD2. The germline V gene encodes CDR1 MNHEY and CDR2 SVGAGI. V was clipped by 4 bases and J by 4 bases; unmatched bases: 4. The CDR3 contains 14 residues. The CDR3 DNA reads TGTGCCAGCAGTTCGGCTAGCGGTTACAATGAGCAGTTCTTC. This gives the protein CASSSASGYNEQFF.

The rearrangement uses TRBV29-1 and TRBJ1-1; perhaps TRBD1 as D (6 bases). The CDR3 consists of 12 residues. Trimming cost V 6 bases and J 1 base, with 9 bases left between them. Looked up from germline, CDR1 is SQVTM and CDR2 is ANQGSEA. CDR3 nucleotide sequence: TGCAGCGTCCCGGACAGGAACACTGAAGCTTTCTTT. As protein: CSVPDRNTEAFF.

V usage is TRBV29-1 and J usage is TRBJ2-1; no clear D gene. The V end was cut by 0 bases, the J end by 5 bases, with 5 bases between. Germline V gene data show CDR1 as SQVTM and CDR2 as ANQGSEA. This CDR3 is 12 amino acids long. The CDR3: CSVEETDNEQFF. For the CDR3, the DNA is TGCAGCGTTGAAGAAACGGACAATGAGCAGTTCTTC.

This chain links TRBV5-6 with TRBJ2-6; D might be TRBD1 (6 bases). Trimming took off 0 bases at V and 0 bases at J, with 7 bases between the two ends. This CDR3 is 16 amino acids long. CDR1 SGHDT and CDR2 YYEEEE come from the germline V gene. Written as DNA, the CDR3 is TGTGCCAGCAGCTTGGAGACAGGCTCTGGGGCCAACGTCCTGACTTTC. Its translation is CASSLETGSGANVLTF. The whole variable domain, filled in from reference TRBV5-6 and TRBJ2-6, reads DAGVTQSPTHLIKTRGQQVTLRCSPKSGHDTVSWYQQALGQGPQFIFQYYEEEERQRGNFPDRFSGHQFPNYSSELNVNALLLGDSALYLCASSLETGSGANVLTFGAGSRLTVL.

The V and J genes are TRBV30 and TRBJ2-1; 10 nucleotides line up with TRBD2. The CDR3 covers 14 residues. From germline, CDR1 is GTSNPN and CDR2 SVGIG (reference sequence). V was pared by 1 base and J by 7 bases, with 4 bases of the junction left unmatched. CDR3 sequence (DNA): TGTGCCTGGAGTGCTCTAGCGGGGGAGAATGAGCAGTTCTTC. Translating it yields CAWSALAGENEQFF.

The rearrangement uses TRBV7-9 and TRBJ1-1; tentatively, D is TRBD1 (6 bases). Germline lookup yields CDR1 SEHNR and CDR2 FQNEAQ (reference sequence). This CDR3 is built from 14 residues. V dropped 5 bases and J dropped 2 bases, with 12 bases sitting between them. The CDR3 region is CASSQDSLNTEAFF. The DNA for the CDR3 is TGTGCCAGCAGCCAGGACAGCCTCAACACTGAAGCTTTCTTT.

V gene TRBV19 combines with J gene TRBJ1-2; maybe TRBD1 (5 bases). The CDR3 sequence is 12 residues long. Germline V gives CDR1 LNHDA, CDR2 SQIVND (reference sequence). Deletions cut 8 bases from V and 4 bases from J, with 11 bases between. This CDR3 reads CASSLGGYGYTF. CDR3 nucleotide sequence: TGTGCCAGTTCCTTGGGGGGCTATGGCTACACCTTC.

The chain uses TRBV7-2 and TRBJ2-3; no definite D call. Trimming stripped 2 bases from V and 4 bases from J, with 7 bases between. In germline, CDR1 is SGHTA, CDR2 FQGNSA. This CDR3 is built from 13 residues. The CDR3 sequence: CASSLISPDTQYF. CDR3 in DNA: TGTGCCAGCAGCTTAATTTCTCCAGATACGCAGTATTTT. The variable domain in full, with the rest retrieved from reference TRBV7-2 and TRBJ2-3, is GAGVSQSPSNKVTEKGKDVELRCDPISGHTALYWYRQSLGQGLEFLIYFQGNSAPDKSGLPSDRFSAERTGGSVSTLTIQRTQQEDSAVYLCASSLISPDTQYFGPGTRLTVL.

This clone was seen only once. This rearrangement joins TRBV4-1 to TRBJ2-7, with D possibly being TRBD1 or TRBD2 (5 bases each). Deletions cut 2 bases from V and 6 bases from J, with 14 bases between. The germline gives CDR1 MGHRA, CDR2 YSYEKL. The CDR3 spans 14 residues. The CDR3 nucleotides read TGCGCCAGCAGCCAAAGAGGGGAAGGAGGCGAGCAGTACTTC. This encodes CASSQRGEGGEQYF.

The V call is TRBV2, the J call TRBJ2-7; 10 positions match TRBD2. CDR1 and CDR2 (germline): SNHLY, FYNNEI. The CDR3 sequence is 16 residues long. The junction had 6 bases not matched to a gene; V was cut back by 2 bases and J by 2 bases. DNA of the CDR3: TGTGCCAGCAGTGAAATCGCAGCGGGGGGGACCTACGAGCAGTACTTC. Encoded protein: CASSEIAAGGTYEQYF.

This rearrangement joins TRBV9 to TRBJ2-7; D unresolved. Germline CDR1 and CDR2: SGDLS and YYNGEE. CDR3 length: 13 residues. Trimming cost V 0 bases and J 3 bases, with 7 bases left between them. The CDR3 sequence: CASSVGPFYEQYF. CDR3 nucleotide sequence: TGTGCCAGCAGCGTAGGACCTTTCTACGAGCAGTACTTC.

Concerning this clone: Other DNA sequences within the sample encode an identical CDR3. The chain links TRBV4-1 to TRBJ2-3; D gene unclear. The CDR3 consists of 14 residues. Trimming stripped 1 base from V and 1 base from J, with 6 bases between. Germline values: CDR1 MGHRA, CDR2 YSYEKL. The DNA for the CDR3 is TGCGCCAGCAGCCAAGGGGTGGGCACAGATACGCAGTATTTT. Residues: CASSQGVGTDTQYF.

V and J are TRBV9 and TRBJ2-2; TRBD1 or TRBD2 may be the D gene (6 bases each). Trimming pared 6 bases from V and 6 bases from J, leaving 12 bases between. The CDR3 covers 13 residues. Per germline, CDR1 SGDLS and CDR2 YYNGEE. The CDR3 bases are TGTGCCAGCACCCGTCGGGGGCCCGGGGAGCTGTTTTTT. It codes for CASTRRGPGELFF.

This sequence joins TRBV7-9 and TRBJ1-4, with a possible D match to TRBD1 (6 bases). The CDR3 runs to 15 residues. Germline assignment: CDR1 SEHNR and CDR2 FQNEAQ (reference sequence). Trimming cost V 1 base and J 4 bases, with 10 bases left between them. Here the CDR3 reads CASSLGQGINEKLFF. The CDR3 DNA follows: TGTGCCAGCAGCTTAGGTCAGGGGATTAATGAAAAACTGTTTTTT.

This chain joins TRBV5-4 and TRBJ2-1; TRBD2 agrees at 11 bases. The CDR3 loop spans 16 amino acids. Germline lookup yields CDR1 SGHNT and CDR2 YYREEE (reference sequence). The trim removed 4 bases at V and 3 bases at J, leaving 6 bases unmatched. CDR3 loop: CASSPATSGVYNEQFF. CDR3 sequence (DNA): TGTGCCAGCAGCCCAGCGACTAGCGGGGTCTACAATGAGCAGTTCTTC. Filled out from reference TRBV5-4 and TRBJ2-1, the complete variable domain reads ETGVTQSPTHLIKTRGQQVTLRCSSQSGHNTVSWYQQALGQGPQFIFQYYREEENGRGNFPPRFSGLQFPNYSSELNVNALELDDSALYLCASSPATSGVYNEQFFGPGTRLTVL.

This chain joins TRBV27 and TRBJ2-5; the D gene could be TRBD1 or TRBD2 (6 bases each). V was trimmed by 6 bases and J by 3 bases, leaving 17 bases between them. The CDR3 runs to 15 residues. Germline-derived CDR1 and CDR2 are MNHEY and SMNVEV (reference sequence). The CDR3 DNA is TGTGCCAGCAGGGCTAGGAGGGGGACGGAAGAGACCCAGTACTTC. Amino acids: CASRARRGTEETQYF.

The J gene is TRBJ2-7, the V gene TRBV4-2, with D possibly being TRBD2 (5 bases). CDR1 LGHNA and CDR2 YNFKEQ come from the germline V gene. V dropped 7 bases and J dropped 2 bases, with 18 bases sitting between them. The CDR3 length is 15 residues. The CDR3 region is CASTLEAAAPYEQYF. CDR3 bases: TGTGCCAGCACCCTCGAAGCGGCGGCGCCCTACGAGCAGTACTTC.

Notes on this clone: The sample has other DNA sequences that encode this CDR3 too. This chain uses TRBV5-4 with TRBJ1-1, with 7 positions matching TRBD1. Germline lookup yields CDR1 SGHNT and CDR2 YYREEE (reference sequence). Trimming removed 5 bases from V and 4 bases from J; junction bases left unmatched: 8. There are 14 residues in the CDR3. DNA of the CDR3: TGTGCCAGCAGTTTAAAGGGGGCGACCACTGAAGCTTTCTTT. It is translated as CASSLKGATTEAFF. Combining the CDR3 with reference TRBV5-4 and TRBJ1-1 gives the whole variable domain ETGVTQSPTHLIKTRGQQVTLRCSSQSGHNTVSWYQQALGQGPQFIFQYYREEENGRGNFPPRFSGLQFPNYSSELNVNALELDDSALYLCASSLKGATTEAFFGQGTRLTVV.